This TCR beta chain was observed in a study of shared clonotypes between healthy human individuals (dated by TCRdb to 2018 to 2021). Regarding the research as a whole: A couple of women and a few men aged 18 to 49 years were included in the cohort. Blood TCR repertoires of roughly five healthy adults were deeply sequenced to estimate repertoire size and the extent of clonotype sharing between individuals. Libraries were prepared and TCR repertoires were sequenced by different laboratories using diverse techniques, in order to increase sequencing depth and limit assay-specific biases. Per donor, leukapheresis produced somewhere between about 0.8 and 9 billion PBMCs. The paper's findings and limits, for the study overall: Because the study included a small number of donors, the genetic and exposure-history diversity represented was limited. Sampling was restricted to blood, and TCR repertoires in tissue are likely to differ from TCR repertoires in blood. Pairwise subsampling indicated that sequencing depth was expected to affect the degree of clonotype sharing among donors.

Using the deep immunoSEQ assay, TCR CDR3 regions were amplified from genomic DNA by multiplex PCR. Extracted genomic DNA from each cell subset was distributed evenly across all wells of several immunoSEQ 96-well plates, and each plate was treated as a replicate. Each replicate PCR for unsorted PBMC received 300 to 350 ng genomic DNA, equal to approximately 30,000 T cell genomes. Ten immunoSEQ deep assay plates were used to sequence the unsorted PBMC genomic DNA. Purified libraries were measured with a Qubit 3.0 fluorometer, size-checked on a Bioanalyzer 2100, and measured again with the KAPA Library Quantification kit. A separate single-read 150-cycle Illumina NextSeq 550 flow cell was used to sequence each immunoSEQ 96-well plate. Per the original workflow: Because the immunoSEQ output included only junctional sequences and no quality scores, the filtering could not be the same as the filtering used for full-length reads. To assign V/J genes and CDR3, sequences were annotated against IMGT germline references using PyIR, a Python wrapper for IgBLAST v1.9. Reads with weak V/J assignments (E-value above 1e-6), missing CDR3, stop codons, out-of-frame junctions, or ambiguous translated residues were removed. V3J clonotypes were defined by identical inferred V gene, J gene, and CDR3 amino acid sequence. Percentage overlap between repertoires was calculated by dividing the number of shared unique clonotypes by the size of the smaller repertoire. Three approaches were used to assess repertoire richness: RTK rarefaction, the Chao1 estimator, and Recon v2.1 estimates of unobserved clonotypes. In its TCRdb copy, this immuneACCESS table keeps in-frame sequences only and misses some clones. Where compared with another copy, unresolved V genes explain less than half of these, and the others have no known cause. D and trimming were read from the DNA, whereas the V and J calls and clone size are those reported in that table. The table for this sample lists 550,000 to 600,000 clones; roughly four fifths of them were counted only once. The ten most abundant clones make up around 11% of the sample.

In regard to this clone: Its recognized antigen is unknown. Base qualities are not at hand, and no much larger clone is one base apart. Other DNA sequences within the sample encode an identical CDR3.

Healthy HIV-negative adults with no recently reported acute infections or vaccinations were included as donors. Every donor was a Caucasian adult residing in Nashville, Tennessee, USA. For unsorted samples, some 100 million PBMCs were counted, and genomic DNA was extracted using the QIAamp DNA Blood Mini kit. After blood collection by leukapheresis, PBMCs were isolated using Ficoll-Histopaque density gradient centrifugation and then cryopreserved in the vapor phase of liquid nitrogen. The specimen was PBMCs. This clonotype originated in a woman in her 40s in good health. Some clones in this sample may be carry-over from other donors' samples.

The DNA sequence reads TGTGCCAGCAGTCCCGGGACGGCTAACTATGGCTACACCTTC. Translated, this is CASSPGTANYGYTF. Here the chain combines TRBV28 and TRBJ1-2; TRBD1 is perhaps the D gene, given 5 matching bases. From its cysteine to its phenylalanine, the CDR3 spans 14 amino acids. The DNA shown is the 42-base CDR3, in frame from base 1. The germline V gene gives CDR1 as MDHEN and CDR2 as SYDVKM. V sheds 5 bases and J sheds 0 bases, leaving 10 bases between their ends.